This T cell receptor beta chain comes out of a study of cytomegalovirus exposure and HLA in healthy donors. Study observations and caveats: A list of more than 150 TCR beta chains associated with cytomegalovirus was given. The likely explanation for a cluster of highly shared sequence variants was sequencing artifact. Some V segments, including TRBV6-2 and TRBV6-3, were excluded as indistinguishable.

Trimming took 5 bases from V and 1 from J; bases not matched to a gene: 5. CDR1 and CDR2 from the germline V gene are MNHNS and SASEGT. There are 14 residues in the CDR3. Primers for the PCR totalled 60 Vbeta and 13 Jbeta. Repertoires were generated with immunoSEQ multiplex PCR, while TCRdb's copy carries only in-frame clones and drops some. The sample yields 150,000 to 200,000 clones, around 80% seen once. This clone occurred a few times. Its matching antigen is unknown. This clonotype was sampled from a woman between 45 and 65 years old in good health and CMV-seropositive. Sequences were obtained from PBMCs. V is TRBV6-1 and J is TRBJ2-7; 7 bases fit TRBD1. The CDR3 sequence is CASSPRQGSYEQYF. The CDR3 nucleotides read TGTGCCAGCAGTCCGAGACAGGGTTCCTACGAGCAGTACTTC.